The TCR beta chain under discussion was sequenced for a study of blood T cell repertoires in COVID-19. Study at large: From T cells, B-cell-depleted T cells, or PBMCs came the material, which was cDNA or gDNA.

V trimming: 4 bases; J trimming: 0 bases; junction bases outside the gene matches: 12. Germline V CDR1 and CDR2: LGHDT, YNNKEL (reference sequence). This CDR3 has 19 residues. Original methodology: Amplification from reference gene primers served as the basis for estimated nucleated cell counts. TCRdb's copy holds only in-frame clones and misses some; the assay was immunoSEQ multiplex PCR. V, J and clone size derive from that table, while D and trimming were established from the DNA sequence. The repertoire holds roughly 160,000 clones, with about 80% as singletons. In Cohort 3, a recovered donor had either two negative PCRs, clearance, or symptom resolution.

Sequencing input: PBMCs or T cells enriched from blood (not recorded which). This sequence originates from a man in his fifties or sixties who had recovered from COVID-19. V is TRBV3-1 (or the pseudogene TRBV3-2) and J is TRBJ1-6; 7 positions agree with TRBD1. The CDR3 sequence is CASSRAPPTGSSYNSPLHF. The CDR3 DNA reads TGTGCCAGCAGCCGAGCCCCCCCGACAGGGAGCTCCTATAATTCACCCCTCCACTTT.